This T cell receptor (beta chain) appears in the sequencing data of a study of control samples from healthy donors and cancer patients (dated by TCRdb to about 2020). The CDR3 has 16 amino acids, counting the end cysteine and phenylalanine. Only CDR3 DNA remains: 48 bases, in frame from the first base. V is clipped by 3 bases and J by 0 bases, and the sequence between their germline boundaries is 14 bases long. Sequences LGHDT (CDR1) and YNNKEL (CDR2) are obtained from the germline V gene (reference sequence). With respect to this clone: There is no known antigen for this receptor. Nothing much larger sits one base from this clone, and base qualities are not available.

Libraries were constructed by the immunoSEQ multiplex PCR assay. TCRdb retrieved this table from immuneACCESS and kept in-frame rearrangements only. Not all clones are present; in checked studies, unresolved V genes account for under half, and no reason is known for the remainder. The sample table contains some 120,000 clones; only one count was recorded for approximately 94% of them. Jointly, the top ten make up around 1.6% of the sample. The source material was PBMCs. The receptor chain draws on TRBV3-1 (or the pseudogene TRBV3-2) and TRBJ1-1; the D gene is perhaps TRBD1, from 6 matching bases. This clonotype was sampled from a man in his fifties or sixties with head and neck cancer. The CDR3 loop reads CASSHSGVLMNTEAFF. Read as DNA, the sequence is TGTGCCAGCAGCCACTCAGGGGTCCTCATGAACACTGAAGCTTTCTTT.